The rows below give T cell receptor beta chains drawn from one sample of a study of coeliac disease. Method: immunoSEQ multiplex PCR; TCRdb's copy keeps in-frame clones and lacks some. The table lists over 9,000 clones, roughly two thirds of them singletons. Material: lamina propria lymphocytes from the gut. All receptors derive from a woman aged 60-75 years with celiac disease. CDR3s include the opening cysteine and the closing phenylalanine or tryptophan.

j_call,v_call,cdr3_aa
TRBJ1-1,TRBV19,CASSMRGEAFF
TRBJ2-1,TRBV2,CASSSEGYNEQFF
TRBJ2-3,TRBV9,CASSPSRGADTQYF
TRBJ2-7,TRBV18,CASSPQSGRFYEQYF
TRBJ2-1,TRBV7-2,CASSLQEGGPEFF
TRBJ2-7,TRBV7-2,CASSLGLEGRQYF
TRBJ2-5,TRBV30,CAWSRASLETQYF
TRBJ2-1,TRBV18,CASSPRRGAGGDVLSYNEQFF
TRBJ1-1,TRBV5-1,CASSGQVENTEAFF
TRBJ2-1,TRBV6-4,CASSAEAIGEQFF
TRBJ2-3,TRBV10-3,CAISGGAASGSPDTQYF
TRBJ2-7,TRBV5-6,CASSPGTAYEQYF
TRBJ2-7,TRBV5-1,CASSLGHLYEQYF
TRBJ2-7,TRBV13,CASSATTGPSYEQYF
TRBJ2-7,TRBV5-1,CASSWGQGMHEQYF
TRBJ2-2,TRBV27,CASSLIENTGELFF
TRBJ2-1,TRBV7-3,CASSLGHPGEQFF
TRBJ2-5,TRBV6-6,CASSSPSTSEMETQYF
TRBJ2-2,TRBV29-1,CSVRPGAGELFF
TRBJ2-1,TRBV15,CATSVHTGASEQFF
TRBJ2-7,TRBV29-1,CSVGGGTYEQYF
TRBJ2-7,TRBV20-1,CSARPLSEQYF